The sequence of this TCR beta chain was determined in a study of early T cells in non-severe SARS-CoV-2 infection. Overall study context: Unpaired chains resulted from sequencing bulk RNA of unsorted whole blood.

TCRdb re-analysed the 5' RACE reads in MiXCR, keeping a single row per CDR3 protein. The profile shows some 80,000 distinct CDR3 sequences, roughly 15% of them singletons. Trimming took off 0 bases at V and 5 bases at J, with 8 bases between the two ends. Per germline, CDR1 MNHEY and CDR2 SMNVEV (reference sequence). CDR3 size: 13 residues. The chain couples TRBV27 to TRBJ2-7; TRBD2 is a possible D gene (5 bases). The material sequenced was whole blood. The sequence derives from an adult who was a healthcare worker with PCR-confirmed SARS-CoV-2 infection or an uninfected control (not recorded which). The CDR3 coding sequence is TGTGCCAGCAGTTTATCAGCGGACCACGAGCAGTACTTC. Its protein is CASSLSADHEQYF.